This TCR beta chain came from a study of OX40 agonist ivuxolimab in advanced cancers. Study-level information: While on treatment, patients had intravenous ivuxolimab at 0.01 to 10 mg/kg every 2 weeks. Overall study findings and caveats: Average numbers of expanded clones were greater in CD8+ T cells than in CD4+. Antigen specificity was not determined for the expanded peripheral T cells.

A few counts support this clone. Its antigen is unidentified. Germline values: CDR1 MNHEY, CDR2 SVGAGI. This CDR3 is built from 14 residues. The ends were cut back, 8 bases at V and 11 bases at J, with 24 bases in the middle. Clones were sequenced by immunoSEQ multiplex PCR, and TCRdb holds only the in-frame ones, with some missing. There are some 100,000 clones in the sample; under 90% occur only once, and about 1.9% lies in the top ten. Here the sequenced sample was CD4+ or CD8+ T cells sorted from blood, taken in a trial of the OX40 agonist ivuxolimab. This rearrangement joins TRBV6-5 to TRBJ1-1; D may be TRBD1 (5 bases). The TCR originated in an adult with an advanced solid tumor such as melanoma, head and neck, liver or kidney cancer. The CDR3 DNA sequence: TGTGCCAGCCGTCGACCCTCCAACACACAGGACGCTTTCTTT. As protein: CASRRPSNTQDAFF.